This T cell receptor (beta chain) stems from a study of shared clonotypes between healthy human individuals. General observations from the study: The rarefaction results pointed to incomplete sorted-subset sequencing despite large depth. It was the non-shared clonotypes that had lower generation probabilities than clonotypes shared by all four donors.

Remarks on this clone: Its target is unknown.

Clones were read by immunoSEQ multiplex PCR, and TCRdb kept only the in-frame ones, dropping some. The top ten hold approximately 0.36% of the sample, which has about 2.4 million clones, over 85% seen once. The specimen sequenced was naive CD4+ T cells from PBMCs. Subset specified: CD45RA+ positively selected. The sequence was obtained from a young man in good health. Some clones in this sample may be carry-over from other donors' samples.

The CDR3 loop is CASSDSGRGQYF. DNA for the CDR3: TGTGCCAGCAGCGATAGCGGGAGAGGGCAGTATTTT. V usage is TRBV7-2 and J usage is TRBJ2-3; TRBD2 matches at 9 bases. J lost 11 bases, V lost 5 bases, and 5 bases had no gene match. The CDR3 covers 12 residues. Germline V gene sequence: CDR1 SGHTA, CDR2 FQGNSA.